These 29 T cell receptor beta chains came from one sample sequenced in a study of response to subunit inactivated influenza vaccine. TCRdb re-called the RT-PCR reads through MiXCR, storing one row per CDR3 protein. The sample records hundreds of thousands of distinct CDR3 sequences, more than 11% being singletons. This specimen was PBMCs from blood, taken 14 to 15 days before vaccination. The receptors were gathered from a man aged 50 or older who received an inactivated influenza vaccine.

A few counts support this clonotype. V and J are TRBV4-2 and TRBJ2-3; D remains ambiguous. Germline V gene data show CDR1 as LGHNA and CDR2 as YNFKEQ. The CDR3 covers 15 residues. V gave up 0 bases and J gave up 6 bases, with 13 bases separating them. The chain's CDR3 is CASSQDHTGDDTQYF. The CDR3 DNA reads as TGTGCCAGCAGCCAAGATCATACGGGCGATGATACGCAGTATTTT.

This clonotype was counted a few times. The J gene is TRBJ2-4, the V gene TRBV4-1; 10 nucleotides align to TRBD1. Trimming cost V 2 bases and J 1 base; bases outside gene matches: 2. Germline CDR1 and CDR2: MGHRA and YSYEKL. This CDR3 is built from 16 residues. The CDR3 here is CASSQLGQGAKNIQYF. In nucleotides, the CDR3 is TGCGCCAGCAGCCAATTGGGACAGGGGGCCAAAAACATTCAGTACTTC.

The chain combines TRBV6-1 with TRBJ1-4; unclear D gene. Germline values: CDR1 MNHNS, CDR2 SASEGT. The CDR3 totals 13 residues. V was cut by 5 bases and J by 10 bases, with 14 bases left in between. CDR3 DNA sequence: TGTGCCAGCAGTAAGACCGGTGTAGGAAAACTGTTTTTT. Protein sequence: CASSKTGVGKLFF.

V and J are TRBV5-5 and TRBJ1-1; 9 bases fit TRBD1. After removal of 0 bases from V and 6 bases from J, the junction contained 9 bases not matched to a gene. Per germline, CDR1 SGHKS and CDR2 YYEKEE (reference sequence). The CDR3 extends over 16 amino acids. The CDR3 coding sequence is TGTGCCAGCAGCTTGGGTGTCGACAGGGGGTATTCTGAAGCTTTCTTT. This sequence encodes CASSLGVDRGYSEAFF. The variable domain in full, with the rest retrieved from reference TRBV5-5 and TRBJ1-1, is DAGVTQSPTHLIKTRGQQVTLRCSPISGHKSVSWYQQVLGQGPQFIFQYYEKEERGRGNFPDRFSARQFPNYSSELNVNALLLGDSALYLCASSLGVDRGYSEAFFGQGTRLTVV.

This clonotype was seen a handful of times. The chain links TRBV7-2 to TRBJ1-5; D gene unclear. The CDR3 has 14 amino acids. V lost 5 bases to trimming and J lost 2 bases, with 10 bases between them. Germline CDR1 reads SGHTA; CDR2 reads FQGNSA. CDR3 residues: CASSKDGGNQPQHF. The CDR3, as DNA: TGTGCCAGCAGCAAGGACGGAGGCAATCAGCCCCAGCATTTT. The variable domain in full, with the rest retrieved from reference TRBV7-2 and TRBJ1-5, is GAGVSQSPSNKVTEKGKDVELRCDPISGHTALYWYRQSLGQGLEFLIYFQGNSAPDKSGLPSDRFSAERTGGSVSTLTIQRTQQEDSAVYLCASSKDGGNQPQHFGDGTRLSIL.

With respect to this clonotype: This may be a read error: a much more frequent sequence differs by one nucleotide. The chain uses TRBV20-1 and TRBJ2-1; the D is unclear. The CDR3 is 11 amino acids. CDR1 DFQATT and CDR2 SNEGSKA come from the germline V gene (reference sequence). The CDR3 spells CTARWSNEQFF. CDR3 nucleotides: TGCACTGCTAGATGGAGCAATGAGCAGTTCTTC.

The V and J genes are TRBV28 and TRBJ2-1; D gene ambiguous. The CDR3 sequence is 15 residues long. The germline V and J ends were trimmed by 3 bases and 9 bases, with 18 bases remaining between them. Germline CDR1 is MDHEN and CDR2 is SYDVKM. The CDR3 DNA is TGTGCCAGCAGTTTTAGTAGAACCGTTTTAGGTGAGCAGTTCTTC. This codes for CASSFSRTVLGEQFF. The full variable domain, in which reference TRBV28 and TRBJ2-1 provide the parts outside the CDR3, is DVKVTQSSRYLVKRTGEKVFLECVQDMDHENMFWYRQDPGLGLRLIYFSYDVKMKEKGDIPEGYSVSREKKERFSLILESASTNQTSMYLCASSFSRTVLGEQFFGPGTRLTVL.

In this sample, this clonotype turned up a few times. The rearrangement links TRBV5-1 to TRBJ2-5, with 7 bases aligning to TRBD1. After removal of 4 bases from V and 1 base from J, the junction contained 7 bases not matched to a gene. Germline V gene sequence: CDR1 SGHRS, CDR2 YFSETQ. The CDR3 has 15 residues. As DNA, the CDR3 is TGCGCCAGCAGCGCCCTACAGGGGTCCCAAGAGACCCAGTACTTC. Protein product: CASSALQGSQETQYF.

The sample holds a few counts of this clonotype. The chain joins TRBV6-2 or TRBV6-3 to TRBJ1-1, with D unclear. The CDR3 spans 14 residues. Trimming removed 3 bases from V and 1 base from J, with 9 bases in between. Germline values: CDR1 MNHEY, CDR2 SVGEGT. CDR3 residues: CASSYGQENTEAFF. CDR3 bases: TGTGCCAGCAGTTATGGGCAGGAGAACACTGAAGCTTTCTTT.

This clonotype was detected only a few times. The chain combines TRBV4-3 with TRBJ2-7, with 9 nucleotides matching TRBD1. The CDR3 length is 17 residues. Germline lookup yields CDR1 LGHNA and CDR2 YSLEER. V lost 3 bases and J lost 1; bases outside the gene matches: 10. Here the CDR3 DNA reads TGCGCCAGCAGCCATTTCCAAGCCGGGACAGGGTCCTACGAGCAGTACTTC. Protein: CASSHFQAGTGSYEQYF.

The chain joins TRBV20-1 to TRBJ2-3, with TRBD1 identical over 9 bases. V gave up 6 bases and J gave up 4 bases; unmatched junction bases: 5. The CDR3 totals 13 residues. Per the germline V gene, CDR1 is DFQATT and CDR2 is SNEGSKA (reference sequence). CDR3 sequence reads: CSASGTGSDTQYF. DNA for the CDR3: TGCAGTGCCTCCGGGACAGGGTCAGATACGCAGTATTTT.

The V call is TRBV7-9, the J call TRBJ2-1; 9 bases match TRBD1. Germline lookup yields CDR1 SEHNR and CDR2 FQNEAQ (reference sequence). Unmatched junction bases numbered 8, after V lost 5 bases and J lost 6 bases. The CDR3 length is 15 residues. This CDR3 reads CASSIRDRERNEQFF. DNA of the CDR3: TGTGCCAGCAGCATCCGGGACAGGGAACGCAATGAGCAGTTCTTC.

The gene calls are TRBV5-1 and TRBJ1-4; D is unresolved. This CDR3 has 13 residues. Trimming removed 0 bases from V and 7 bases from J, with 7 bases in between. Germline CDR1 SGHRS, CDR2 YFSETQ. The CDR3 loop reads CASSLDTVEKLFF. CDR3 bases: TGCGCCAGCAGCTTGGATACTGTTGAAAAACTGTTTTTT.

V and J are TRBV20-1 and TRBJ2-6, with TRBD2 matching 15 bases. Germline V lookup: CDR1 DFQATT, CDR2 SNEGSKA (reference sequence). The CDR3 runs to 20 residues. Trimming cost V 3 bases and J 2 bases; bases outside gene matches: 11. DNA for the CDR3: TGCAGTGCTAGCCCGGGACTAGCGGGGGGATACCTCCCTGGGGCCAACGTCCTGACTTTC. The encoded protein is CSASPGLAGGYLPGANVLTF.

V is TRBV4-3 and J is TRBJ2-2, with 12 nucleotides matching TRBD2. The CDR3 spans 19 residues. V lost 3 bases to trimming and J lost 7 bases; unmatched junction nucleotides: 15. Per germline, CDR1 LGHNA and CDR2 YSLEER. CDR3 amino acids: CASSQATGSSGGAVGELFF. The CDR3 DNA reads TGCGCCAGCAGCCAGGCCACGGGATCTAGCGGGGGGGCCGTCGGGGAGCTGTTTTTT.

The chain has TRBV7-6 and TRBJ2-1, with TRBD2 matching over 8 bases. V was pared by 5 bases and J by 6 bases, with 9 bases of the junction left unmatched. CDR3 size: 15 residues. Germline-derived CDR1 and CDR2 are SGHVS and FNYEAQ. In DNA, the CDR3 is TGTGCCAGCAGCCCGAGCGGGAGCAAGGGCAATGAGCAGTTCTTC. Its protein is CASSPSGSKGNEQFF.

This clonotype has more than one count but fewer than ten. This chain connects TRBV7-9 to TRBJ2-3; D call uncertain. This CDR3 region has 13 residues. V was shortened by 5 bases and J by 6 bases, with 12 bases between the two germline ends. Germline CDR1 reads SEHNR; CDR2 reads FQNEAQ (reference sequence). CDR3 loop: CASSRAVGDTQYF. CDR3 coding DNA: TGTGCCAGCAGCAGAGCTGTTGGGGATACGCAGTATTTT.

In its sample, this clonotype was seen a few times. The rearrangement uses TRBV5-1 and TRBJ2-4, with a tentative D call TRBD1 (6 bases). Trimming stripped 3 bases from V and 1 base from J, with 8 bases between. Germline values: CDR1 SGHRS, CDR2 YFSETQ. This CDR3 spans 14 amino acids. The CDR3 DNA is TGCGCCAGCAGCTACGGACAGGCCAAAAACATTCAGTACTTC. Translating gives CASSYGQAKNIQYF. The variable domain in full, completed from reference TRBV5-1 and TRBJ2-4, reads KAGVTQTPRYLIKTRGQQVTLSCSPISGHRSVSWYQQTPGQGLQFLFEYFSETQRNKGNFPGRFSGRQFSNSRSEMNVSTLELGDSALYLCASSYGQAKNIQYFGAGTRLSVL.

The V gene is TRBV20-1, the J gene TRBJ2-7, with 10 bases matching TRBD2. The V and J ends lost 0 bases and 3 bases, in that order; junction bases with no gene match: 5. The germline V gene encodes CDR1 DFQATT and CDR2 SNEGSKA (reference sequence). The CDR3 length is 15 residues. The CDR3 coding sequence is TGCAGTGCTAGAGATTTACTAGCGGGGCTCTACGAGCAGTACTTC. This codes for CSARDLLAGLYEQYF.

This clonotype was recorded at least ten times. The chain links TRBV20-1 to TRBJ1-5; the D is unclear. V was pared by 0 bases and J by 0 bases, with 12 bases between. The CDR3 is 16 amino acids. The germline CDR1 and CDR2 sequences are DFQATT and SNEGSKA (reference sequence). CDR3 sequence reads: CSAREVQSYSNQPQHF. The DNA of the CDR3 is TGCAGTGCTAGAGAAGTACAGTCTTATAGCAATCAGCCCCAGCATTTT.

This chain uses TRBV5-1 with TRBJ2-2; no clear D gene. Deletions cut 2 bases from V and 5 bases from J, with 13 bases between. Germline-derived CDR1 and CDR2 are SGHRS and YFSETQ. This CDR3 is 15 amino acids long. This CDR3 reads CASSFAHLGTGELFF. CDR3 nucleotide sequence: TGCGCCAGCAGCTTCGCCCACCTGGGAACCGGGGAGCTGTTTTTT.

The rearrangement uses TRBV4-2 and TRBJ2-5; 10 bases fit TRBD2. Germline assignment: CDR1 LGHNA and CDR2 YNFKEQ. Germline trimming cut 3 bases from V and 4 bases from J; bases unmatched to any gene: 5. The CDR3 runs to 15 residues. The CDR3 spells CASSQLAGGGETQYF. The CDR3 bases are TGTGCCAGCAGCCAGTTAGCGGGGGGCGGAGAGACCCAGTACTTC.

This clonotype turned up a few times. V is TRBV4-3 and J is TRBJ2-2; D remains ambiguous. Trimming pared 3 bases from V and 13 bases from J, leaving 15 bases between. This CDR3 is 13 amino acids long. In germline, CDR1 is LGHNA, CDR2 YSLEER. The CDR3 sequence: CASSQWAPAALFF. CDR3 DNA sequence: TGCGCCAGCAGCCAGTGGGCGCCGGCCGCGCTGTTTTTT.

This chain uses TRBV19 with TRBJ1-5; D may be TRBD1 (5 bases). The germline CDR1 and CDR2 sequences are LNHDA and SQIVND (reference sequence). V was shortened by 2 bases and J by 5 bases, with 10 bases between the two germline ends. The CDR3 is 14 amino acids. CDR3 sequence: CASSIRGADQPQHF. In DNA form, the CDR3 reads TGTGCCAGTAGTATACGAGGGGCTGATCAGCCCCAGCATTTT.

V is TRBV20-1 and J is TRBJ2-1, with 11 bases aligning to TRBD2. CDR1 is DFQATT and CDR2 is SNEGSKA in the germline V gene (reference sequence). The CDR3 covers 15 residues. J was trimmed by 7 bases and V by 6 bases; bases with no gene match: 11. In DNA form, the CDR3 reads TGCAGTGCCCAGGCGCAGTCTAGCGGGAGGAATGAGCAGTTCTTC. This translates into CSAQAQSSGRNEQFF.

The chain has TRBV20-1 and TRBJ2-3, with D maybe TRBD2 (6 bases). Germline lookup yields CDR1 DFQATT and CDR2 SNEGSKA (reference sequence). The V gene lost 4 bases and the J gene lost 6 bases, with 20 bases spanning the gap. CDR3 length: 15 amino acids. The CDR3 DNA reads TGCAGTGCTACCACCTACGGGAGAGGTCTGGATACGCAGTATTTT. Its translation: CSATTYGRGLDTQYF.

Many counts were recorded for this clonotype. The chain employs TRBV20-1 and TRBJ2-3, with 10 bases matching TRBD2. The CDR3 sequence is 14 residues long. Trimming removed 6 bases from V and 0 bases from J; junction bases left unmatched: 3. Per germline, CDR1 DFQATT and CDR2 SNEGSKA (reference sequence). The CDR3 protein is CSARLAGSTDTQYF. As DNA, the CDR3 is TGCAGTGCGAGACTAGCGGGTAGCACAGATACGCAGTATTTT.

This clonotype was seen a handful of times. CDR3 in DNA: TGTGCCAGCGGATGGGGTGGGACCCGGGCTAATGAGCAGTTCTTC. This encodes CASGWGGTRANEQFF. V and J are TRBV27 and TRBJ2-1, with D perhaps being TRBD1 or TRBD2 (5 bases each). This CDR3 is 15 amino acids long. Germline V CDR1 and CDR2: MNHEY, SMNVEV (reference sequence). The V end was cut by 8 bases, the J end by 7 bases, with 21 bases between.

This rearrangement joins TRBV24-1 to TRBJ2-2; 8 bases align to TRBD2. V shed 1 base, J shed 6 bases, and the junction held 6 bases outside the gene matches. Germline V CDR1 and CDR2: KGHDR, SFDVKD. This CDR3 is 16 amino acids long. The CDR3 DNA follows: TGTGCCACCAGTGATTTCGCCGGGAGGGGTCCCGGGGAGCTGTTTTTT. This translates into CATSDFAGRGPGELFF.